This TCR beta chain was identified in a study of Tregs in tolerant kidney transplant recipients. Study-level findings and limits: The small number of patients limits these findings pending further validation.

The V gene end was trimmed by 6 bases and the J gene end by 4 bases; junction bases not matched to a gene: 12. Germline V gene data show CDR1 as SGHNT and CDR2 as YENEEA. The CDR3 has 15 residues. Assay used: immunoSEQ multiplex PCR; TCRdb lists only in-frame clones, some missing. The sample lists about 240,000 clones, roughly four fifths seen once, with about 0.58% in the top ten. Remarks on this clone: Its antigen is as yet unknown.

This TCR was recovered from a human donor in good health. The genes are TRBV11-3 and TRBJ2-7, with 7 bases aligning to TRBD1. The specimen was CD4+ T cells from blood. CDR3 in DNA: TGTGCCAGCAGTTTAAAGGGACAGTTTATTTACGAGCAGTACTTC. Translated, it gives CASSLKGQFIYEQYF.